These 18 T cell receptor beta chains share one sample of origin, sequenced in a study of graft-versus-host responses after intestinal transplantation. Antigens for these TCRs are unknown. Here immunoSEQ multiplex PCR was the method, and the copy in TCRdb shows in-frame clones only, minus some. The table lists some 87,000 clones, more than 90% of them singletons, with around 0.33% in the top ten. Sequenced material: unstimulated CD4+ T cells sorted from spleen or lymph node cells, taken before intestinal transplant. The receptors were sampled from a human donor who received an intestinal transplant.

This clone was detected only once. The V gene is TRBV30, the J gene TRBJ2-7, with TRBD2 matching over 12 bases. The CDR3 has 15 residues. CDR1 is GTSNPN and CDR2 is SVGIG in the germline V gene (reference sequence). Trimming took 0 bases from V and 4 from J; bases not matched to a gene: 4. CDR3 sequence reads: CAWSVATSGSYEQYF. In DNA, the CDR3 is TGTGCCTGGAGTGTGGCGACTAGCGGGAGTTACGAGCAGTACTTC.

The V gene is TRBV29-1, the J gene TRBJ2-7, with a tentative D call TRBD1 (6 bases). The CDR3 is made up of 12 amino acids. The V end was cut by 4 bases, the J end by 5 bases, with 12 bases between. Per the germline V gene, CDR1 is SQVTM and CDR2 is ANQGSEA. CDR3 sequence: CSVVTQGHEQYF. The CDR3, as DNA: TGCAGCGTTGTAACACAGGGCCACGAGCAGTACTTC.

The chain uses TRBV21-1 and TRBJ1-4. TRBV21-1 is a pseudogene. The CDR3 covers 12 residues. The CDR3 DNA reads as TGTGCCAGCAGCGGGACGGGGGAAAAACTGTTTTTT. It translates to CASSGTGEKLFF.

In DNA, the CDR3 is TGTGCCAGCAGTTTATTAGGGGGCGGAGGAGCTTTCTTT. Its translation: CASSLLGGGGAFF. The rearrangement joins TRBV27 to TRBJ1-1, with 7 positions matching TRBD1. The ends lost 1 base at V and 10 bases at J; junction bases unmatched: 6. Germline V gene sequence: CDR1 MNHEY, CDR2 SMNVEV (reference sequence). The length of the CDR3 is 13 residues.

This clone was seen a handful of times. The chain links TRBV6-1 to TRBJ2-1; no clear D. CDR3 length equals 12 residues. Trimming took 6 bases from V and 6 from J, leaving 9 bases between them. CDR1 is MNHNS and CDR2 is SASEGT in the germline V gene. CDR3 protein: CASRELSNEQFF. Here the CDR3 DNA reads TGTGCCAGCAGGGAATTGAGCAATGAGCAGTTCTTC.

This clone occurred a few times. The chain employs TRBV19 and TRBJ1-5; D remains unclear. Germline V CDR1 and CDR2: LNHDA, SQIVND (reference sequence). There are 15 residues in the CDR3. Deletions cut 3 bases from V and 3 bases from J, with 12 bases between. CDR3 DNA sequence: TGTGCCAGTAGTATCGGTGGGCAGTTCAATCAGCCCCAGCATTTT. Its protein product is CASSIGGQFNQPQHF.

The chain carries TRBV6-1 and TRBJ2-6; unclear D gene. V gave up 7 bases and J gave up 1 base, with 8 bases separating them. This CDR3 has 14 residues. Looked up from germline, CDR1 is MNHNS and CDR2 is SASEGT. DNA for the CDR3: TGTGCCAGCACGAGTGTATCTGGGGCCAACGTCCTGACTTTC. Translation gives CASTSVSGANVLTF.

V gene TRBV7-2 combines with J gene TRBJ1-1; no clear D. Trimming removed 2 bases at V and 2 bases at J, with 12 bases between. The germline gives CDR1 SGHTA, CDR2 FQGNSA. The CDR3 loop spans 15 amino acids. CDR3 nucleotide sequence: TGTGCCAGCAGCTTAAGGACCGCACTTAACACTGAAGCTTTCTTT. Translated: CASSLRTALNTEAFF. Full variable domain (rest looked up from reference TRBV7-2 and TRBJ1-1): GAGVSQSPSNKVTEKGKDVELRCDPISGHTALYWYRQSLGQGLEFLIYFQGNSAPDKSGLPSDRFSAERTGGSVSTLTIQRTQQEDSAVYLCASSLRTALNTEAFFGQGTRLTVV.

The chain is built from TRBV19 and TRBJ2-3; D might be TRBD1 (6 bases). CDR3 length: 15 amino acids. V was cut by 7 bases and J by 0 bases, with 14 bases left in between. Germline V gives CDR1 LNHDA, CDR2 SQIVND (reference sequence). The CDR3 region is CASITGYPSTDTQYF. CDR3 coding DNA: TGTGCCAGTATAACAGGGTACCCTAGCACAGATACGCAGTATTTT.

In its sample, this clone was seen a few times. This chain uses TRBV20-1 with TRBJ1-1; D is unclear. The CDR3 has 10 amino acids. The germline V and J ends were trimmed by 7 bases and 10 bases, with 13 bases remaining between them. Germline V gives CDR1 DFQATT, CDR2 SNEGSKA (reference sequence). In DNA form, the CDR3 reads TGCAGTGTCAGGAGGGTGCGAGCTTTCTTT. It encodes CSVRRVRAFF.

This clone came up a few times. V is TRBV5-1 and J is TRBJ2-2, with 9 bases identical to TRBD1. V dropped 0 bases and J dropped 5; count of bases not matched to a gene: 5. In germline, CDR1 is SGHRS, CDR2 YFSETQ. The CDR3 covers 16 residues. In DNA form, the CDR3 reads TGCGCCAGCAGCTTGGGGGACAGGGTCAAGACCGGGGAGCTGTTTTTT. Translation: CASSLGDRVKTGELFF. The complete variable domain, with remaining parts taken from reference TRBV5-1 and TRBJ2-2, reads KAGVTQTPRYLIKTRGQQVTLSCSPISGHRSVSWYQQTPGQGLQFLFEYFSETQRNKGNFPGRFSGRQFSNSRSEMNVSTLELGDSALYLCASSLGDRVKTGELFFGEGSRLTVL.

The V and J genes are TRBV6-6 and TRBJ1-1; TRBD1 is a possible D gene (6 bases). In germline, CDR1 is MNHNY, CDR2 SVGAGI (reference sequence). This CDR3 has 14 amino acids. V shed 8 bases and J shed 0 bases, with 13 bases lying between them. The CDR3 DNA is TGTGCCAGCGGGGAACAGGGCCTGAACACTGAAGCTTTCTTT. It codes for CASGEQGLNTEAFF.

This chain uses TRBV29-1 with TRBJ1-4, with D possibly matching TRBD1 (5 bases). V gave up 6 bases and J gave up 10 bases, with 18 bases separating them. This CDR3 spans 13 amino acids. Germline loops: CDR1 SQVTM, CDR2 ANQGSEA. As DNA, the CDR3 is TGCAGCGTCCGGAGTCAGGGTGTTGGAAAACTGTTTTTT. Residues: CSVRSQGVGKLFF.

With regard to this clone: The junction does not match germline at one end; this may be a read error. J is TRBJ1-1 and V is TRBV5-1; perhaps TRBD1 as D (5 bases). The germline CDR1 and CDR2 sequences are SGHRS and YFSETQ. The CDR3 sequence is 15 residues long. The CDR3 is CASSTGRGVNTKAFF. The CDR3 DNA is TGCGCCAGCAGCACAGGCAGAGGGGTGAACACTAAAGCTTTCTTT.

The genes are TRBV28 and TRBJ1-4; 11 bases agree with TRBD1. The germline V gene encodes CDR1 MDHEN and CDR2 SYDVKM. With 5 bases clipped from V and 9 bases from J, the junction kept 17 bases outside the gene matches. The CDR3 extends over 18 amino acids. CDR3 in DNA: TGTGCCAGCAGTCTACCCCTCCCGGGACAGGGGGTAGAGAAAAAACTGTTTTTT. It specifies CASSLPLPGQGVEKKLFF.

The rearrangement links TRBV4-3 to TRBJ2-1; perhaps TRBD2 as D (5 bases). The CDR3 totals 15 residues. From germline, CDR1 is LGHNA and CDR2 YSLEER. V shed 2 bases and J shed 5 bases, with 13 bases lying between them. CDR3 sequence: CASSQPGAEDNEQFF. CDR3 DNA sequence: TGCGCCAGCAGCCAACCCGGCGCGGAGGACAATGAGCAGTTCTTC.

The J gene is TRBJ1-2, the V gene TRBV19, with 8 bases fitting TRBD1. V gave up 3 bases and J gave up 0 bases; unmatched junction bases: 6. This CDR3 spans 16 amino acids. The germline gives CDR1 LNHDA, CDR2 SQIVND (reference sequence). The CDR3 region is CASSIGQGVANYGYTF. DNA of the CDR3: TGTGCCAGTAGTATTGGACAGGGAGTCGCTAACTATGGCTACACCTTC.

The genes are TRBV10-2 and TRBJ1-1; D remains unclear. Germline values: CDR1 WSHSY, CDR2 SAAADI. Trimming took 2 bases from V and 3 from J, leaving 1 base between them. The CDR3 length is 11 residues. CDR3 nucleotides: TGCGCCAGCAGTGAGGACACTGAAGCTTTCTTT. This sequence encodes CASSEDTEAFF.